These T cell receptor beta chains were read from a single sample in a study of T cells after yellow fever vaccination. One entry per CDR3 protein, called by TCRdb with MiXCR from the 5' RACE reads. The table shows approximately 31,000 distinct CDR3 sequences, with approximately 10% occurring only once. Specimen: PBMCs, either bulk or a sorted T-cell subset (CD4+, CD8+, memory, or dextramer-sorted; not recorded which), collected roughly 14 days after the first yellow fever vaccination. Every receptor here comes from a man aged 18 to 30 who received the YFV17D yellow fever vaccine. CDR3s include the opening cysteine and the closing phenylalanine or tryptophan. The D gene is left open where the match is weak. Size values are once, few and many counts, or a class for expanded clones, and some rows have none.

clone_size	j_call	d_call	v_call	cdr3_aa	cdr3_nt
many	TRBJ1-1	TRBD1	TRBV20-1	CSAREQGDTEAFF	TGCAGTGCTAGAGAGCAGGGGGACACTGAAGCTTTCTTT
many	TRBJ2-7	NA	TRBV28	CASSFSSYEQYF	TGTGCCAGCAGTTTCTCTTCCTACGAGCAGTACTTC
NA	TRBJ1-2	TRBD1	TRBV5-5	CARSLGTGEGHTF	TGTGCCAGGAGCCTTGGGACAGGGGAAGGCCACACCTTC
many	TRBJ1-6	NA	TRBV11-3	CASSLKSGINPLHF	TGTGCCAGCAGCTTGAAGTCGGGAATTAACCCCCTCCACTTT
many	TRBJ2-3	NA	TRBV12-3/TRBV12-4	CASSFDQGVTDTQYF	TGTGCCAGCAGTTTCGACCAGGGTGTTACAGATACGCAGTATTTT
many	TRBJ2-5	TRBD2	TRBV27	CASRIAGARETQYF	TGTGCCAGCAGAATAGCGGGGGCCCGGGAGACCCAGTACTTC
many	TRBJ2-5	NA	TRBV3-1	CASSQTGGQETQYF	TGTGCCAGCAGCCAAACCGGGGGACAAGAGACCCAGTACTTC
many	TRBJ2-1	TRBD2	TRBV5-6	CASSPILSGGVDNEQFF	TGTGCCAGCAGTCCTATCCTTAGCGGGGGGGTTGACAATGAGCAGTTCTTC
many	TRBJ2-3	NA	TRBV5-6	CASSWGSSTDTQYF	TGTGCCAGCAGCTGGGGGTCTAGCACAGATACGCAGTATTTT
many	TRBJ1-2	NA	TRBV5-4	CASSLSQSYGYTF	TGTGCCAGCAGCTTGTCCCAGAGCTATGGCTACACCTTC
many	TRBJ2-5	NA	TRBV6-5	CASSYSLRGQETQYF	TGTGCCAGCAGTTACTCTTTGCGGGGCCAAGAGACCCAGTACTTC
many	TRBJ1-2	NA	TRBV12-3/TRBV12-4	CASSPGGGHGYTF	TGTGCCAGCAGTCCTGGGGGTGGGCATGGCTACACCTTC
many	TRBJ1-2	TRBD1	TRBV6-2/TRBV6-3	CASRRDSFYGYTF	TGTGCCAGCAGGAGGGACAGTTTCTATGGCTACACCTTC
many	TRBJ1-5	TRBD1	TRBV18	CASSGTGGGNQPQHF	TGTGCCAGCTCAGGGACAGGGGGAGGCAATCAGCCCCAGCATTTT
many	TRBJ2-3	NA	TRBV12-3/TRBV12-4	CASSLQIDTQYF	TGTGCCAGCAGTTTACAGATAGATACGCAGTATTTT
many	TRBJ1-1	NA	TRBV6-5	CASSPLGSTEAFF	TGTGCCAGCTCTCCCTTAGGGAGCACTGAAGCTTTCTTT
many	TRBJ1-5	TRBD1	TRBV6-2/TRBV6-3	CASSYRQGIQPQHF	TGTGCCAGCAGTTACAGACAGGGGATCCAGCCCCAGCATTTT
many	TRBJ2-3	NA	TRBV20-1	CSARQGTDTQYF	TGCAGTGCTAGACAGGGGACAGATACGCAGTATTTT
many	TRBJ1-5	NA	TRBV7-2	CASSLRARNQPQHF	TGTGCCAGCAGCTTAAGAGCCCGCAATCAGCCCCAGCATTTT
many	TRBJ1-1	TRBD1	TRBV12-3/TRBV12-4	CASSLTGDTEAFF	TGTGCCAGCAGCTTGACAGGGGACACTGAAGCTTTCTTT
many	TRBJ1-1	NA	TRBV6-5	CASSRLTQMNTEAFF	TGTGCCAGCAGCCGCCTAACACAAATGAACACTGAAGCTTTCTTT
NA	TRBJ2-3	NA	TRBV5-4	CASSLNPGTDTQYF	TGTGCCAGCAGCTTAAATCCGGGCACAGATACGCAGTATTTT
many	TRBJ2-3	NA	TRBV20-1	CSAGEAGTDTQYF	TGCAGTGCTGGGGAGGCAGGCACAGATACGCAGTATTTT